What follows is one T cell receptor (beta chain) and its context. The table came from immunoSEQ multiplex PCR; TCRdb's copy has only in-frame clones and leaves some out. The table lists 300,000 to 400,000 clones, around 90% of them singletons. This specimen comes from a study of cytomegalovirus exposure and HLA in healthy donors. This receptor was obtained from a man aged 25-45 years in good health and CMV-seronegative. Sequencing input: PBMCs.

CDR3 amino acids: CASSLGQENTEAFF. DNA of the CDR3: TGTGCCAGCAGCTTGGGACAGGAGAACACTGAAGCTTTCTTT. The V gene is TRBV5-4, the J gene TRBJ1-1; a possible D gene is TRBD1 (6 bases). The CDR3 consists of 14 residues. Germline V CDR1 and CDR2: SGHNT, YYREEE (reference sequence). The V and J ends lost 0 bases and 1 base respectively, with 7 bases between them.